This T cell receptor beta chain stems from a study of cytomegalovirus exposure and HLA in healthy donors. The overall study: The Caucasian-associated ancestry cluster contained about four fifths of the approximately 390 genotyped donors.

With respect to this clone: Its matching antigen is unknown.

13 Jbeta primers and 60 Vbeta primers were used for the PCR. Method: immunoSEQ multiplex PCR; TCRdb's copy keeps in-frame clones and lacks some. The table records around 190,000 clones, 75% to 90% of them present only once. Notes on the study in general: Reports described diagnosis of cytomegalovirus status by the classifier as highly specific and sensitive. Usually a TCR sequence was rare, but some public TCRs were found in many donors. Segments of the TCR beta V type were, in most cases, productive about 87% or about 30% of the time in an earlier analysis.

Germline V gives CDR1 MNHNS, CDR2 SASEGT. J was trimmed by 2 bases and V by 3 bases; bases with no gene match: 5. The CDR3 sequence is 15 residues long. The receptor was isolated from a woman aged 25 to 39 in good health and CMV-seronegative. This chain links TRBV6-1 with TRBJ2-3; TRBD1 aligns across 7 bases. Sequences were obtained from PBMCs. The DNA for the CDR3 is TGTGCCAGCAGTGAGGCGGACAGGTTCACAGATACGCAGTATTTT. The encoded protein is CASSEADRFTDTQYF.